The 10 T cell receptor beta chains presented below share a single source sample, sequenced in a study of cytomegalovirus exposure and HLA in healthy donors. The PCR made use of 60 Vbeta and 13 Jbeta primers. Only in-frame clones appear in the TCRdb table, and some are missing; sequencing was by immunoSEQ multiplex PCR. Here the sample spans 270,000 or so clones, about nine tenths being singletons. The sample comprised PBMCs. The receptor source for this set is a middle-aged man in good health and CMV-seropositive.

The rearrangement joins TRBV4-1 to TRBJ1-4; D possibly corresponds to TRBD1 (5 bases). Trimming left V 1 base short and J 3 bases short, with 9 bases between. Germline V lookup: CDR1 MGHRA, CDR2 YSYEKL. CDR3 size: 15 residues. The CDR3 region has the DNA TGCGCCAGCAGCCAAGCTCCGGGGGCTAATGAAAAACTGTTTTTT. It specifies CASSQAPGANEKLFF.

This clone was counted a few times. The chain joins TRBV5-5 to TRBJ1-1, with TRBD1 as a possible D gene (5 bases). Trimming shortened V by 0 bases and J by 1 base, and 13 bases separated the two germline ends. The CDR3 sequence is 16 residues long. CDR1 and CDR2 (germline): SGHKS, YYEKEE (reference sequence). The CDR3 is CASSLERWGGNTEAFF. The CDR3 DNA is TGTGCCAGCAGCTTGGAAAGGTGGGGCGGGAACACTGAAGCTTTCTTT.

The CDR3 here is CASRIGLAPSSYEQYF. As DNA, the CDR3 is TGTGCCAGCCGAATAGGGTTAGCGCCGAGCTCCTACGAGCAGTACTTC. This chain uses TRBV27 with TRBJ2-7; TRBD2 might be the D (5 bases). The CDR3 sequence is 16 residues long. CDR1 is MNHEY, CDR2 SMNVEV, per germline (reference sequence). The V and J ends lost 8 bases and 0 bases respectively, with 20 bases between them.

The chain recombines TRBV7-8 with TRBJ2-3; 11 bases map to TRBD2. The trim removed 4 bases at V and 7 bases at J, leaving 16 bases unmatched. The CDR3 covers 18 residues. Germline CDR1 is SGHVS and CDR2 is FQNEAQ. The CDR3, as DNA: TGTGCCAGCAGCTCTGGCAGTAGCGGGAGGGCACGTCCGAATACGCAGTATTTT. Translation: CASSSGSSGRARPNTQYF.

This chain uses TRBV28 with TRBJ2-7; D gene uncertain. Trimming left V 2 bases short and J 0 bases short, with 11 bases between. The germline CDR1 and CDR2 sequences are MDHEN and SYDVKM. This CDR3 has 15 amino acids. This CDR3 is CASSLRARSSYEQYF. The DNA of the CDR3 is TGTGCCAGCAGTTTACGCGCGAGGAGCTCCTACGAGCAGTACTTC. Looking up the rest from reference TRBV28 and TRBJ2-7 gives the full variable domain: DVKVTQSSRYLVKRTGEKVFLECVQDMDHENMFWYRQDPGLGLRLIYFSYDVKMKEKGDIPEGYSVSREKKERFSLILESASTNQTSMYLCASSLRARSSYEQYFGPGTRLTVT.

With regard to this clone: Other DNA sequences of this sample code for an identical CDR3. The chain is built from TRBV27 and TRBJ2-7; 9 positions agree with TRBD1. Germline loops: CDR1 MNHEY, CDR2 SMNVEV (reference sequence). V shed 3 bases, J shed 4 bases, and the junction held 1 base outside the gene matches. This CDR3 spans 13 amino acids. DNA for the CDR3: TGTGCCAGCAGTTTTGGACAGGGGTACGAGCAGTACTTC. Translated, it gives CASSFGQGYEQYF.

The chain has TRBV29-1 and TRBJ2-7, with 9 bases aligning to TRBD1. Germline trimming cut 1 base from V and 5 bases from J; bases unmatched to any gene: 9. The CDR3 consists of 15 residues. Germline CDR1 reads SQVTM; CDR2 reads ANQGSEA. The CDR3 nucleotides are TGCAGCGTTGAAGCGGACAGGGGCGGTTTACACGAGCAGTACTTC. This translates into CSVEADRGGLHEQYF.

The V gene is TRBV19, the J gene TRBJ1-5; 10 nucleotides agree with TRBD1. The CDR3 is 15 amino acids. Per the germline V gene, CDR1 is LNHDA and CDR2 is SQIVND (reference sequence). J was trimmed by 7 bases and V by 7 bases; bases with no gene match: 10. The chain's CDR3 is CASKKATGGRQPQHF. The DNA for the CDR3 is TGTGCCAGTAAGAAAGCGACAGGGGGCCGGCAGCCCCAGCATTTT.

This clone was found once. The gene calls are TRBV28 and TRBJ2-7; 11 nucleotides match TRBD1. This CDR3 is 14 amino acids long. Germline V CDR1 and CDR2: MDHEN, SYDVKM. The V gene end was trimmed by 1 base and the J gene end by 7 bases; junction bases not matched to a gene: 3. This CDR3 reads CASSLSGTGGEQYF. CDR3 nucleotides: TGTGCCAGCAGTTTATCCGGGACAGGGGGTGAGCAGTACTTC.

This chain connects TRBV6-1 to TRBJ2-5; TRBD2 might be the D (6 bases). CDR1 and CDR2 (germline): MNHNS, SASEGT. The CDR3 sequence is 15 residues long. V was shortened by 6 bases and J by 3 bases, with 17 bases between the two germline ends. Here the CDR3 reads CASSVQRVGKETQYF. CDR3 nucleotide sequence: TGTGCCAGCAGCGTTCAGCGGGTGGGCAAAGAGACCCAGTACTTC.